This is a list of T cell receptor beta chains from one sample in a study of cytomegalovirus exposure and HLA in healthy donors. The protocol was immunoSEQ multiplex PCR, while the TCRdb copy is restricted to in-frame clones and leaves out a portion. The sample includes a few hundred thousand clones, over 60% seen only once; the top ten take roughly a sixth. Sequenced material: PBMCs. Receptors were obtained from a man aged 35 to 55 in good health and CMV-seronegative. Both conserved end residues are part of each CDR3. Fields, in order: J gene, D gene, V gene, clone size, CDR3 protein, CDR3 DNA. D genes are given only for firm matches. Only some rows state a clone size, as once, few, many or a class for expanded clones.

TRBJ2-6 . TRBV7-8 . CASSPRWREFNSGANVLTF TGTGCCAGCAGCCCCCGATGGAGGGAATTCAACTCTGGGGCCAACGTCCTGACTTTC
TRBJ1-5 . TRBV9 . CASKLVGGNQPQHF TGTGCCAGCAAACTTGTGGGGGGGAATCAGCCCCAGCATTTT
TRBJ2-3 TRBD2 TRBV27 . CASSYLLAGADTQYF TGTGCCAGCAGCTACCTACTAGCGGGGGCCGATACGCAGTATTTT
TRBJ2-1 . TRBV4-1 . CASSQGSSIGIYEQFF TGCGCCAGCAGCCAAGGGTCCAGTATTGGTATCTATGAGCAGTTCTTC
TRBJ2-6 TRBD1 TRBV5-4 . CASSPRDRPSGANVLTF TGTGCCAGCAGCCCCCGGGACAGGCCCTCTGGGGCCAACGTCCTGACTTTC
TRBJ2-1 . TRBV30 . CAWSRDEFDEQFF TGTGCCTGGAGTAGAGATGAATTTGATGAGCAGTTCTTC
TRBJ2-5 . TRBV29-1 once CSVEGGGTAQETQYF TGCAGCGTTGAAGGCGGAGGCACGGCCCAAGAGACCCAGTACTTC
TRBJ2-4 . TRBV5-4 . CASSLVDTKNIQYF TGTGCCAGCAGCTTGGTAGACACAAAAAACATTCAGTACTTC
TRBJ1-6 TRBD1 TRBV27 once CASSLFRGSPLHF TGTGCCAGCAGTCTTTTCAGGGGGTCACCCCTCCACTTT
TRBJ2-3 TRBD1 TRBV2 . CASFLQGDRTDTQYF TGTGCCAGCTTCCTGCAGGGGGACCGCACAGATACGCAGTATTTT
TRBJ2-7 . TRBV18 . CASSPPSGRSYEQYF TGTGCCAGCTCACCACCCAGCGGCCGCTCCTACGAGCAGTACTTC
TRBJ1-1 . TRBV9 . CASTFTYSWNTEAFF TGTGCCAGCACCTTTACATACAGCTGGAACACTGAAGCTTTCTTT
TRBJ1-4 . TRBV15 . CATSRDRTNEKLFF TGTGCCACCAGCAGAGACAGAACTAATGAAAAACTGTTTTTT
TRBJ1-6 TRBD1 TRBV9 . CASSLRTGHSPLHF TGTGCCAGCAGCTTACGGACAGGACATTCACCCCTCCACTTT
TRBJ2-1 . TRBV10-1 . CASSNFNNEQFF TGCGCCAGCAGCAACTTCAACAATGAGCAGTTCTTC
TRBJ2-5 TRBD2 TRBV7-2 . CASSWGLAGGPGETQYF TGTGCCAGCAGCTGGGGACTAGCGGGGGGGCCGGGAGAGACCCAGTACTTC
TRBJ2-1 TRBD2 TRBV5-1 . CASSLEASGSYNEQFF TGCGCCAGCAGCTTGGAGGCTAGCGGGAGTTACAATGAGCAGTTCTTC
TRBJ1-1 . TRBV5-5 . CASSPGQGAMNTEAFF TGTGCCAGCAGCCCGGGACAAGGTGCCATGAACACTGAAGCTTTCTTT
TRBJ2-7 . TRBV25-1 few CASSEYRTDPGSYEQYF TGTGCCAGCAGTGAATATCGAACGGATCCGGGCTCCTACGAGCAGTACTTC
TRBJ1-4 . TRBV6-5 . CASSPQSREEKLFF TGTGCCAGCAGCCCACAGTCTAGGGAGGAAAAACTGTTTTTT
TRBJ1-1 . TRBV9 . CASSPWTDPNTEAFF TGTGCCAGCAGCCCGTGGACAGACCCGAACACTGAAGCTTTCTTT
TRBJ2-2 . TRBV7-6 . CASSLVAVNTGELFF TGTGCCAGCAGCTTAGTGGCAGTAAACACCGGGGAGCTGTTTTTT
TRBJ1-2 . TRBV6-1 . CATMRGGPTNYGYTF TGTGCCACCATGAGGGGGGGGCCAACTAACTATGGCTACACCTTC
TRBJ1-1 . TRBV7-9 . CASSSQLNTEAFF TGTGCCAGCAGCTCCCAATTGAACACTGAAGCTTTCTTT